One and the same sample provided the 12 T cell receptor beta chains below, sequenced in a study of Tregs in tolerant kidney transplant recipients. Using immunoSEQ multiplex PCR, the repertoire was profiled, and TCRdb retains in-frame clones only, with some absent. Of about 240,000 clones in the sample, 80% to 85% were seen once. Sequences were obtained from CD4+ T cells from blood. The receptors stem from a human donor in good health.

V usage is TRBV5-4 and J usage is TRBJ2-2, with D possibly TRBD1 on 5 matching bases. Germline V lookup: CDR1 SGHNT, CDR2 YYREEE (reference sequence). The CDR3 runs 16 residues. V lost 0 bases and J 4 bases, leaving 13 bases between the germline ends. CDR3 in amino acids: CASSLGLGQSTGELFF. CDR3 DNA: TGTGCCAGCAGCTTGGGGCTAGGACAATCCACCGGGGAGCTGTTTTTT. The whole variable domain, remainder taken from reference TRBV5-4 and TRBJ2-2, is ETGVTQSPTHLIKTRGQQVTLRCSSQSGHNTVSWYQQALGQGPQFIFQYYREEENGRGNFPPRFSGLQFPNYSSELNVNALELDDSALYLCASSLGLGQSTGELFFGEGSRLTVL.

This clone was seen a handful of times. The genes are TRBV2 and TRBJ2-7; D possibly corresponds to TRBD2 (6 bases). Looked up from germline, CDR1 is SNHLY and CDR2 is FYNNEI. V shed 5 bases and J shed 3 bases, with 8 bases lying between them. This CDR3 is 12 amino acids long. The CDR3 region has the DNA TGTGCCAGCAGTATTAGCGGCTACGAGCAGTACTTC. Translated: CASSISGYEQYF.

This chain joins TRBV5-1 and TRBJ2-1; D remains ambiguous. Trimming took off 0 bases at V and 0 bases at J, with 10 bases between the two ends. Germline values: CDR1 SGHRS, CDR2 YFSETQ. The CDR3 consists of 16 residues. The CDR3 protein is CASSLDPVSSYNEQFF. In nucleotides, the CDR3 is TGCGCCAGCAGCTTGGATCCTGTCAGCTCCTACAATGAGCAGTTCTTC.

The chain carries TRBV7-9 and TRBJ1-1, with 8 bases identical to TRBD1. V lost 5 bases and J lost 1; bases outside the gene matches: 6. Germline V gene sequence: CDR1 SEHNR, CDR2 FQNEAQ (reference sequence). The CDR3 extends over 15 amino acids. CDR3 coding DNA: TGTGCCAGCAGCCAGCGGGACAGGCCGAACACTGAAGCTTTCTTT. This gives the protein CASSQRDRPNTEAFF.

This clone was detected a few times. The chain joins TRBV6-5 to TRBJ1-2; 7 bases line up with TRBD1. Trimming took 6 bases from V and 5 from J; bases not matched to a gene: 3. Germline V gene data show CDR1 as MNHEY and CDR2 as SVGAGI. The CDR3 loop spans 12 amino acids. As DNA, the CDR3 is TGTGCCAGCAGCTCGGGACAGTATGGCTACACCTTC. Its protein is CASSSGQYGYTF.

The rearrangement uses TRBV5-1 and TRBJ1-1, with 9 bases lining up with TRBD1. Germline CDR1 is SGHRS and CDR2 is YFSETQ. Trimming at V came to 4 bases and at J to 3 bases, leaving 4 bases not matched to a gene. The CDR3 loop spans 14 amino acids. CDR3 sequence (DNA): TGCGCCAGCAGCGTAAGGACAGGGGACACTGAAGCTTTCTTT. Amino acid sequence: CASSVRTGDTEAFF.

This clone was detected a few times. CDR3 coding DNA: TGTGCCAGTAGTAAACCGGGACTAAGGAGTACCTACGAGCAGTACTTC. Translation gives CASSKPGLRSTYEQYF. The V call is TRBV19, the J call TRBJ2-7; 7 nucleotides line up with TRBD2. From germline, CDR1 is LNHDA and CDR2 SQIVND (reference sequence). Losses at the gene ends were 4 bases for V and 2 bases for J; bases not matched to a gene: 11. This CDR3 region has 16 residues.

The chain joins TRBV2 to TRBJ1-1; D is perhaps TRBD1 (5 bases). Trimming took off 1 base at V and 0 bases at J, with 9 bases between the two ends. The CDR3 length is 15 residues. CDR1 and CDR2 from the germline V gene are SNHLY and FYNNEI. CDR3 residues: CASSEEGNLNTEAFF. In DNA, the CDR3 is TGTGCCAGCAGTGAAGAGGGGAATTTGAACACTGAAGCTTTCTTT.

The DNA for the CDR3 is TGTGCCAGCAGGCGGACAGCGACGAGCTACGAGCAGTACTTC. Its protein product is CASRRTATSYEQYF. The chain joins TRBV6-1 to TRBJ2-7; weak D call: TRBD1 (6 bases). The CDR3 is 14 amino acids. V shed 6 bases and J shed 3 bases, with 15 bases lying between them. Germline V CDR1 and CDR2: MNHNS, SASEGT.

J is TRBJ2-2 and V is TRBV19; D perhaps matches TRBD1 (7 bases). This CDR3 spans 11 amino acids. Looked up from germline, CDR1 is LNHDA and CDR2 is SQIVND (reference sequence). V lost 9 bases to trimming and J lost 13 bases, with 15 bases between them. CDR3 amino acids: CASQGGGGLFF. The DNA for the CDR3 is TGTGCCAGCCAGGGGGGAGGAGGGCTGTTTTTT.

This chain connects TRBV6-5 to TRBJ1-2, with D perhaps matching TRBD1 (5 bases). The V gene's germline CDR1 is MNHEY and CDR2 SVGAGI. The germline V and J ends were trimmed by 7 bases and 6 bases, with 9 bases remaining between them. The CDR3 consists of 11 residues. The CDR3 spells CASKRQNGYTF. The CDR3 DNA reads TGTGCCAGCAAAAGACAGAATGGCTACACCTTC.

There are a few counts of this clone. This rearrangement joins TRBV25-1 to TRBJ2-7, with 10 bases aligning to TRBD1. Germline V lookup: CDR1 MGHDK, CDR2 SYGVNS. Losses at the gene ends were 8 bases for V and 5 bases for J; bases not matched to a gene: 15. The CDR3 consists of 16 residues. CDR3 DNA: TGTGCCAGCGAGCAGCCTATGGGACAGGGGAGCCACGAGCAGTACTTC. Encoded protein: CASEQPMGQGSHEQYF.